A selection of T cell receptor beta chains follows, all from one sample in a study of control samples from healthy donors and cancer patients. Measured with immunoSEQ multiplex PCR; TCRdb has only the in-frame clones, and not every one. The repertoire consists of about 130,000 clones, with 92% occurring once and the leading ten covering 0.55% to 0.65%. The sequencing sample was made of PBMCs. These TCRs come from an elderly man with head and neck cancer. Each CDR3 is given with its conserved first and last residue. The D gene is left open where the match is weak.

J gene: TRBJ1-3
V gene: TRBV28
D gene: .
CDR3 protein: CASSLNLAGTGNTIYF

J gene: TRBJ2-2
V gene: TRBV15
D gene: TRBD1
CDR3 protein: CATSRRTGGGTGELFF

J gene: TRBJ2-2
V gene: TRBV5-1
D gene: .
CDR3 protein: CASSPVLRTLNTGELFF

J gene: TRBJ1-6
V gene: TRBV9
D gene: .
CDR3 protein: CASSVGGAGSPLHF

J gene: TRBJ1-4
V gene: TRBV6-1
D gene: .
CDR3 protein: CASSEFQTGSEKLFF

J gene: TRBJ2-1
V gene: TRBV7-2
D gene: TRBD2
CDR3 protein: CASTTKREGRDEQFF

J gene: TRBJ2-7
V gene: TRBV3-1/TRBV3-2
D gene: .
CDR3 protein: CASSQEGLRASDNYEQYF

J gene: TRBJ2-7
V gene: TRBV27
D gene: .
CDR3 protein: CASSSAGNSYEQYF

J gene: TRBJ2-1
V gene: TRBV5-5
D gene: TRBD1
CDR3 protein: CASSPGQGKNEQFF

J gene: TRBJ2-7
V gene: TRBV7-8
D gene: .
CDR3 protein: CASSLEEGVKQYF

J gene: TRBJ1-4
V gene: TRBV3-1/TRBV3-2
D gene: .
CDR3 protein: CASSQGSANEKLFF

J gene: TRBJ2-2
V gene: TRBV6-5
D gene: TRBD2
CDR3 protein: CASKTSDVGELFF

J gene: TRBJ2-3
V gene: TRBV6-5
D gene: .
CDR3 protein: CASLRVFADTQYF

J gene: TRBJ1-1
V gene: TRBV5-1
D gene: TRBD1
CDR3 protein: CASSLGQHTEAFF

J gene: TRBJ1-1
V gene: TRBV19
D gene: .
CDR3 protein: CASSIVGGGTEAFF

J gene: TRBJ2-1
V gene: TRBV9
D gene: TRBD1
CDR3 protein: CASSVYGTGAYNEQFF

J gene: TRBJ2-2
V gene: TRBV10-3
D gene: .
CDR3 protein: CAISEGPGELFF

J gene: TRBJ1-4
V gene: TRBV30
D gene: .
CDR3 protein: CAWSGRSRNEKLFF

J gene: TRBJ1-2
V gene: TRBV5-4
D gene: .
CDR3 protein: CASSLRQGGHYGYTF

J gene: TRBJ1-2
V gene: TRBV10-2
D gene: TRBD1
CDR3 protein: CASSESTGLNYGYTF

J gene: TRBJ2-7
V gene: TRBV30
D gene: TRBD2
CDR3 protein: CAWRGLAGVGIEQYF

J gene: TRBJ1-2
V gene: TRBV6-5
D gene: .
CDR3 protein: CASAVRGLNGYTF

J gene: TRBJ2-3
V gene: TRBV30
D gene: TRBD2
CDR3 protein: CAWSSGTSGGTDTQYF

J gene: TRBJ2-7
V gene: TRBV29-1
D gene: TRBD2
CDR3 protein: CSVGVGGVGYEQYF

J gene: TRBJ1-1
V gene: TRBV11-2
D gene: .
CDR3 protein: CASSLDTGWDTEAFF

J gene: TRBJ2-5
V gene: TRBV5-1
D gene: .
CDR3 protein: CASSLADSILGETQYF

J gene: TRBJ2-3
V gene: TRBV3-1/TRBV3-2
D gene: .
CDR3 protein: CASSQAGRAVSGGRLDTQYF

J gene: TRBJ2-7
V gene: TRBV9
D gene: TRBD1
CDR3 protein: CASSVEGQGGYEQYF

J gene: TRBJ1-1
V gene: TRBV9
D gene: .
CDR3 protein: CASSVAGMNTEAFF

J gene: TRBJ2-1
V gene: TRBV4-3
D gene: TRBD1
CDR3 protein: CASRPGTGGNNEQFF

J gene: TRBJ1-2
V gene: TRBV30
D gene: TRBD1
CDR3 protein: CAWSWDSTNYGYTF

J gene: TRBJ2-1
V gene: TRBV3-1/TRBV3-2
D gene: .
CDR3 protein: CASSQVSGRRDNEQFF

J gene: TRBJ1-6
V gene: TRBV6-5
D gene: .
CDR3 protein: CASTPRGGNSPLHF

J gene: TRBJ1-2
V gene: TRBV6-5
D gene: TRBD1
CDR3 protein: CASSPSGTGGDGYTF

J gene: TRBJ1-4
V gene: TRBV12-3/TRBV12-4
D gene: .
CDR3 protein: CASSYGPSEKLFF

J gene: TRBJ2-3
V gene: TRBV11-3
D gene: .
CDR3 protein: CASSRQGTDTQYF

J gene: TRBJ2-7
V gene: TRBV5-1
D gene: .
CDR3 protein: CASSLTGYEQYF

J gene: TRBJ1-5
V gene: TRBV27
D gene: .
CDR3 protein: CASSFRGNQPQHF

J gene: TRBJ1-2
V gene: TRBV5-6
D gene: .
CDR3 protein: CASSLEVQGGYTF

J gene: TRBJ2-4
V gene: TRBV30
D gene: .
CDR3 protein: CAWSVGGGANIQYF

J gene: TRBJ2-7
V gene: TRBV30
D gene: .
CDR3 protein: CAWSVRLRVHEQYF